This TCR beta chain was sequenced for a study of blood T cell repertoires in COVID-19. Study-wide background: Italy, Spain and the United States were the sources of the convalescent and acute COVID-19 samples. Nucleic acid was either cDNA or gDNA, and it came from T cells, B-cell-depleted T cells, or PBMCs.

Germline lookup yields CDR1 MNHEY and CDR2 SVGAGI. This CDR3 comprises 11 residues. Trimming shortened V by 8 bases and J by 8 bases, and 10 bases separated the two germline ends. Two negative PCRs, clearance, or symptom resolution were required of recovered Cohort 3 donors. TCRdb's table, derived via immunoSEQ multiplex PCR, lists solely in-frame clones and lacks some. This table has about 170,000 clones, roughly 85% appearing once. Sequencing was performed on PBMCs or T cells enriched from blood (not recorded which). The receptor was isolated from a woman between 50 and 59 years old who had recovered from COVID-19. The V call is TRBV6-5, the J call TRBJ2-1, with D perhaps TRBD2 (5 bases). The CDR3 sequence: CASSRRDEQFF. The CDR3 region has the DNA TGTGCCAGCTCTAGGCGGGATGAGCAGTTCTTC.